This is a list of T cell receptor beta chains from one sample in a study of blood T cell repertoires in COVID-19. Measured with immunoSEQ multiplex PCR; TCRdb has only the in-frame clones, and not every one. The sample records almost 200,000 clones, around 85% being singletons. Sequencing was performed on peripheral blood. Source of these receptors: a man aged 55 to 70 with COVID-19, enrolled during active disease. Each CDR3 is given with its conserved first and last residue. Each record gives: D gene, J gene, CDR3 length, clone size, V gene, CDR3 protein, CDR3 DNA. D genes are given only for firm matches. Rows give clone size only sometimes, using once, few, many, or a class for an expanded clone.

D gene: TRBD1
J gene: TRBJ1-1
CDR3 length: 15
clone size: few
V gene: TRBV27
CDR3 protein: CASRLSGQMNTEAFF
CDR3 DNA: TGTGCCAGCAGGCTATCGGGACAGATGAACACTGAAGCTTTCTTT

D gene: -
J gene: TRBJ2-7
CDR3 length: 15
clone size: -
V gene: TRBV11-2
CDR3 protein: CASPPWGQGANEQYF
CDR3 DNA: TGTGCCAGTCCCCCTTGGGGGCAGGGTGCCAACGAGCAGTACTTC

D gene: -
J gene: TRBJ1-6
CDR3 length: 17
clone size: -
V gene: TRBV5-6
CDR3 protein: CASSSLRGISYNSPLHF
CDR3 DNA: TGTGCCAGCAGCTCCTTGCGGGGAATATCCTATAATTCACCCCTCCACTTT

D gene: -
J gene: TRBJ1-5
CDR3 length: 16
clone size: -
V gene: TRBV27
CDR3 protein: CASSSPAPGGGQPQHF
CDR3 DNA: TGTGCCAGCAGTTCCCCGGCCCCCGGGGGAGGTCAGCCCCAGCATTTT

D gene: -
J gene: TRBJ2-5
CDR3 length: 13
clone size: -
V gene: TRBV7-2
CDR3 protein: CASSLGEVETQYF
CDR3 DNA: TGTGCCAGCAGCTTAGGGGAGGTGGAGACCCAGTACTTC

D gene: TRBD2
J gene: TRBJ2-5
CDR3 length: 15
clone size: once
V gene: TRBV18
CDR3 protein: CASSPQSGRLGTQYF
CDR3 DNA: TGTGCCAGCTCACCACAAAGCGGGAGGCTGGGGACCCAGTACTTC

D gene: -
J gene: TRBJ1-2
CDR3 length: 13
clone size: -
V gene: TRBV12-3/TRBV12-4
CDR3 protein: CASNLRDNAGYTF
CDR3 DNA: TGTGCCAGCAATCTCAGGGATAACGCTGGCTACACCTTC

D gene: -
J gene: TRBJ1-1
CDR3 length: 11
clone size: -
V gene: TRBV3-1/TRBV3-2
CDR3 protein: CASSQTNQAFF
CDR3 DNA: TGTGCCAGCAGCCAGACTAACCAAGCTTTCTTT

D gene: TRBD1
J gene: TRBJ1-1
CDR3 length: 15
clone size: -
V gene: TRBV7-8
CDR3 protein: CASSLERTGHTEAFF
CDR3 DNA: TGTGCCAGCAGCTTAGAGAGGACAGGCCACACTGAAGCTTTCTTT

D gene: -
J gene: TRBJ1-5
CDR3 length: 13
clone size: few
V gene: TRBV12-3/TRBV12-4
CDR3 protein: CASSLRGNQPQHF
CDR3 DNA: TGTGCCAGCAGTTTACGGGGGAATCAGCCCCAGCATTTT

D gene: -
J gene: TRBJ1-5
CDR3 length: 14
clone size: few
V gene: TRBV18
CDR3 protein: CASSQGHRDQPQHF
CDR3 DNA: TGTGCCAGCTCACAGGGCCACAGGGATCAGCCCCAGCATTTT

D gene: TRBD1
J gene: TRBJ2-2
CDR3 length: 17
clone size: -
V gene: TRBV5-6
CDR3 protein: CASSLFGTGGVTGELFF
CDR3 DNA: TGTGCCAGCAGCTTGTTTGGGACAGGGGGCGTCACCGGGGAGCTGTTTTTT

D gene: TRBD1
J gene: TRBJ2-3
CDR3 length: 18
clone size: -
V gene: TRBV28
CDR3 protein: CASSTVIDRGRSTDTQYF
CDR3 DNA: TGTGCCAGCAGTACGGTAATCGACAGGGGGCGAAGCACAGATACGCAGTATTTT

D gene: TRBD1
J gene: TRBJ1-2
CDR3 length: 17
clone size: -
V gene: TRBV5-5
CDR3 protein: CASTQGDRRLVNYGYTF
CDR3 DNA: TGTGCCAGCACCCAAGGGGACAGGAGACTCGTTAACTATGGCTACACCTTC

D gene: -
J gene: TRBJ1-5
CDR3 length: 15
clone size: -
V gene: TRBV4-3
CDR3 protein: CASSQARYSNQPQHF
CDR3 DNA: TGCGCCAGCAGCCAAGCGCGCTATAGCAATCAGCCCCAGCATTTT

D gene: -
J gene: TRBJ1-2
CDR3 length: 18
clone size: -
V gene: TRBV6-1
CDR3 protein: CASSAPWGWGRGNYGYTF
CDR3 DNA: TGTGCCAGCAGTGCCCCCTGGGGATGGGGGCGGGGGAACTATGGCTACACCTTC

D gene: -
J gene: TRBJ1-1
CDR3 length: 13
clone size: -
V gene: TRBV14
CDR3 protein: CASSQSQNTEAFF
CDR3 DNA: TGTGCCAGCAGCCAAAGCCAGAACACTGAAGCTTTCTTT

D gene: TRBD2
J gene: TRBJ2-7
CDR3 length: 13
clone size: -
V gene: TRBV10-3
CDR3 protein: CAIKGTGGWEQYF
CDR3 DNA: TGTGCCATCAAAGGGACGGGAGGCTGGGAGCAGTACTTC

D gene: -
J gene: TRBJ1-6
CDR3 length: 13
clone size: -
V gene: TRBV19
CDR3 protein: CATNGRGLSPLHF
CDR3 DNA: TGTGCCACGAACGGGAGGGGACTATCACCCCTCCACTTT

D gene: TRBD2
J gene: TRBJ2-5
CDR3 length: 16
clone size: -
V gene: TRBV4-1
CDR3 protein: CASSHTSGSTEETQYF
CDR3 DNA: TGCGCCAGCAGCCATACTAGCGGGAGTACGGAAGAGACCCAGTACTTC

D gene: -
J gene: TRBJ1-5
CDR3 length: 17
clone size: -
V gene: TRBV7-6
CDR3 protein: CASSLVIAGSDNQPQHF
CDR3 DNA: TGTGCCAGCAGCTTAGTTATCGCAGGGTCAGACAATCAGCCCCAGCATTTT

D gene: TRBD1
J gene: TRBJ1-2
CDR3 length: 13
clone size: -
V gene: TRBV24-1
CDR3 protein: CATSADRVKGYTF
CDR3 DNA: TGTGCCACCAGTGCCGACAGGGTGAAGGGCTACACCTTC

D gene: -
J gene: TRBJ1-2
CDR3 length: 12
clone size: -
V gene: TRBV29-1
CDR3 protein: CSVEGADYGYTF
CDR3 DNA: TGCAGCGTTGAGGGGGCAGACTATGGCTACACCTTC

D gene: TRBD1
J gene: TRBJ1-2
CDR3 length: 14
clone size: few
V gene: TRBV9
CDR3 protein: CASSPGQVNYGYTF
CDR3 DNA: TGTGCCAGCAGCCCGGGACAGGTAAACTATGGCTACACCTTC

D gene: -
J gene: TRBJ1-2
CDR3 length: 14
clone size: -
V gene: TRBV5-5
CDR3 protein: CASKSWADHYGYTF
CDR3 DNA: TGTGCCAGCAAGTCTTGGGCAGATCACTATGGCTACACCTTC

D gene: -
J gene: TRBJ2-7
CDR3 length: 12
clone size: few
V gene: TRBV6-5
CDR3 protein: CASRAGAGEQYF
CDR3 DNA: TGTGCCAGCAGGGCTGGGGCGGGAGAGCAGTACTTC

D gene: -
J gene: TRBJ1-1
CDR3 length: 14
clone size: -
V gene: TRBV19
CDR3 protein: CASSNGREFTEAFF
CDR3 DNA: TGTGCCAGTAGTAACGGCAGGGAATTCACTGAAGCTTTCTTT

D gene: TRBD2
J gene: TRBJ2-7
CDR3 length: 15
clone size: once
V gene: TRBV4-1
CDR3 protein: CASSQQEGGSYEQYF
CDR3 DNA: TGCGCCAGCAGCCAACAAGAGGGCGGGAGCTACGAGCAGTACTTC

D gene: -
J gene: TRBJ2-1
CDR3 length: 13
clone size: -
V gene: TRBV7-9
CDR3 protein: CASSLAHGGEQFF
CDR3 DNA: TGTGCCAGCAGCTTAGCGCATGGCGGTGAGCAGTTCTTC

D gene: -
J gene: TRBJ1-1
CDR3 length: 14
clone size: -
V gene: TRBV2
CDR3 protein: CASSLTGPSTEAFF
CDR3 DNA: TGTGCCAGCAGCCTCACAGGGCCCTCCACTGAAGCTTTCTTT

D gene: -
J gene: TRBJ1-1
CDR3 length: 15
clone size: -
V gene: TRBV5-4
CDR3 protein: CASSSGRQRNTEAFF
CDR3 DNA: TGTGCCAGCAGCTCCGGTCGACAGCGGAACACTGAAGCTTTCTTT